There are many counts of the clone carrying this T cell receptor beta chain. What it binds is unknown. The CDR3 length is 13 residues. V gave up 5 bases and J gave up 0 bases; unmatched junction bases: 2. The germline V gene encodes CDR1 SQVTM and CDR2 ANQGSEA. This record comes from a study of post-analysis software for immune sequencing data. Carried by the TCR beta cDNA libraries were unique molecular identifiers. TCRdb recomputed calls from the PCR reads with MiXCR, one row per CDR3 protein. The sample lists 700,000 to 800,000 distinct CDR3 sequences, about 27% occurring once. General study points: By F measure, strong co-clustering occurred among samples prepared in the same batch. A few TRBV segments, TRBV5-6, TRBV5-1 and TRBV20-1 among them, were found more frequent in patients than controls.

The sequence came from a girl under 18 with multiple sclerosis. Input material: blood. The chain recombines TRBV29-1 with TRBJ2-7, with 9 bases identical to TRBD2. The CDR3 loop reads CSVRSGSSYEQYF. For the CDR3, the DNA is TGCAGCGTTCGTAGCGGGAGCTCCTACGAGCAGTACTTC.